The present TCR beta chain was sequenced within a study of cytomegalovirus exposure and HLA in healthy donors (dated by TCRdb to 2016 to 2017). A note on the overall study: In an earlier analysis of roughly 590 of the donors, 276 Gb of sequence data and 100 million or so unique TCR beta sequences from 150 million to 200 million T cells were reported. Genome-wide SNP genotypes for about 55% of the roughly 670 donors were used in a later genetic analysis, which treated that subset as a discovery cohort. The aim of the study was to test whether cataloging public T cell receptors could identify signatures of past pathogen exposure. An early release covering roughly 580 HLA-typed donors comprised about 320 gigabases of sequencing data and about 90 million unique TCR sequences. The later analysis used no new phenotypic data to find candidate immune exposures, relying instead on TCR beta sequences and their occurrence across donors. Class I and class II HLA loci were covered by the typing at four-digit resolution. Of the approximately 370 genotyped donors, 81% were placed in the genetic ancestry cluster associated with self-reported Caucasian donors. Typing coverage differed by locus: A, B, C, DRB1 and DQB1 were typed in roughly 620-630 donors, DQA1 in about 550, DPA1 in 600 to 610, and DPB1 in around 440. Among about 370 genotyped donors of the cohort, an average of around 250,000 unique TCR beta nucleotide sequences was sequenced per donor, of which 15% to 20% were non-productive. Donor age, sex, ethnicity and CMV serostatus were collected together with the repertoire data. About 5 DR-DQ haplotypes were handled as single units for association and clustering, since linkage in the cohort was strong. In an earlier analysis of 587 of the donors, high-throughput TCR beta sequencing was used to judge whether each TCR beta V gene segment behaved as functional or pseudogenic. A later analysis re-examined previously published TCR beta repertoires from 500 to 700 donors and added high-resolution HLA genotyping to investigate patterns of TCR occurrence. Along with the approximately 650-subject first cohort, a separate validation cohort of over a hundred different subjects was used. To predict cytomegalovirus infection status, the study combined high-throughput TCR immunosequencing, statistical association of individual TCRs with disease status, and machine learning. Using immunosequencing, the study profiled T cell repertoires from some 670 subjects and related those repertoires to cytomegalovirus serostatus. Every repertoire in the discovery cohort had been generated on one and the same sequencing platform. Results the study describes overall, beyond this receptor: Presence/absence analyses assumed roughly uniform sequencing depth across donors, an assumption that may not hold. Most TCR sequences were observed very rarely across donors, whereas some public TCRs were present in many individuals. A later analysis reported that several top co-occurrence clusters appeared linked to parvovirus B19, influenza, CMV and Epstein-Barr virus. In both the original and validation cohorts, the classifier was reported to diagnose cytomegalovirus status with high specificity and sensitivity. It was suggested by the authors that the approach could potentially be generalized to other disease states and immunological phenotypes. At a false discovery rate of 0.05, a later analysis linked roughly 17,000 TCR beta sequences to specific HLA alleles. Because some donors lacked HLA typing at each locus, the association tests relied only on the typed subset. In vitro tests confirmed that a few of the cytomegalovirus-associated TCR beta chains recognize cytomegalovirus antigens. A further reported finding was that TCR beta sequences accurately predicted the HLA-A and HLA-B alleles for most subjects in the first cohort. Linkage disequilibrium might explain the correlated functional status among segregating V segments, but an unknown experimental factor could not be ruled out. A total of 150 or so TCR beta chains were listed by the study as associated with cytomegalovirus. Seventeen rarely observed V segments, including chromosome 9 orphons, were excluded from the earlier analysis of about 600 of the donors because counts were too low. A cluster of highly shared sequence variants was judged likely to represent a technical artifact of the sequencing pipeline. CMV serostatus was the only immune exposure information available for the cohort. A later analysis found that TCR association rates varied across HLA loci, with DRB1 alleles showing the most associated TCRs and HLA-C alleles the fewest. This cohort had only TCR beta chains sequenced, and the lack of alpha or paired-chain data limited which features could be detected. A later analysis found that most CMV-associated TCR beta chains appeared HLA-restricted, with HLA associations seemingly driven largely by CMV exposure. Some IMGT-functional V segments, including TRBV6-2 and TRBV6-3, could not be distinguished by the 87-base-pair reads and were therefore excluded. In an earlier analysis of some 540 of the donors, most TCR beta V segments appeared in productive rearrangements about 87% or about 30% of the time, broadly matching IMGT annotations. In a later genetic analysis, fewer N-insertions in productive TCRs were reported among donors in an Asian-associated ancestry cluster than the roughly 670-donor mean. When HLA alleles, especially DR and DQ, strongly co-occurred, attributing TCR associations to individual alleles was difficult. In a later analysis, HLA-associated TCR beta chains showed more clonal expansion and lower generation probabilities than non-associated chains that were equally common. In a later genetic analysis, a missense DCLRE1C variant was associated with V-gene and J-gene trimming of TCR beta chains, and the association was replicated in an independent cohort.

Library construction relied on the immunoSEQ multiplex PCR assay. The multiplex PCR relied on a mix of 60 forward primers for TCR Vbeta segments and 13 reverse primers for TCR Jbeta segments. The CDR3 region of rearranged TCR beta genes was amplified from genomic DNA with a multiplex PCR assay. The amplified TCR beta libraries were sequenced on the Illumina HiSeq System as 87-base-pair reads. For the original study's pipeline: In a later analysis, tens of millions of unique TCR beta chains were counted across the roughly 610 repertoires, and around 11 million of these chains were shared by at least two donors. To remove PCR and sequencing errors, raw reads were error-corrected and collapsed into unique sequences using a nearest-neighbor algorithm that merged closely related sequences. Alignment of CDR3 sequences to IMGT reference sequences was used to assign V, D and J gene segments. For a sequence to be retained, a match of at least six nucleotides to both a V gene segment and a J gene segment was required. A rearrangement counted as productive if the CDR3 had no stop codons and remained in frame with V and J, and every other rearrangement counted as non-productive. Following IMGT convention, CDR3 was defined as the stretch from the second conserved V-encoded cysteine to the conserved J-encoded phenylalanine. The earlier analysis of about 590 of the donors excluded sequences that lacked an unambiguous match to a single V gene segment. An earlier analysis of a few hundred of the donors called V segments functional above 56.7% productive rearrangements and segregating when the between-donor standard deviation exceeded 5%. A statistical classification framework was developed to diagnose cytomegalovirus status using the catalog of TCR beta chain sequences. In a later analysis, TCR nucleotide sequences were compared against IMGT/GENE-DB human TR gene sequences so that V and J genes could be assigned. A later analysis assigned CDR3 sequences and most-parsimonious VDJ recombination scenarios with the TCRdist pipeline. A later analysis defined each TCR beta chain by its CDR3 amino acid sequence plus V-gene family, and excluded reads lacking a unique V-gene family. In a later analysis, several hundred highly shared, low-generation-probability nucleotide sequences were removed to address suspected cross-contamination and a sequencing artifact. For each public chain, a later analysis derived a clonal expansion index from normalized ranks of inferred template counts within each repertoire. In a later analysis, generation probabilities were computed with a VDJ recombination model fitted to out-of-frame rearrangements, and the resulting probabilities were checked against IGoR. In a later analysis, hypergeometric tests were used to score TCR-TCR, TCR-HLA and TCR-CMV co-occurrence, with a repertoire-size bias correction applied to TCR pairs. False discovery rates were estimated in a later analysis by permuting HLA or CMV assignments 20 times. In a later analysis, co-occurring TCRs were grouped using DBSCAN, and TCRdist sequence similarity was added for clustering within HLA-allele-positive subsets. Repertoires with fewer than 30,000 or more than 120,000 public chains were left out of co-occurrence clustering, as were roughly five repertoires with anomalous nucleotide sharing. TCRdb re-hosts the immuneACCESS table, in-frame sequences only. Its copies lack some clones; in the studies checked, an unresolved V gene accounts for under half of them, and the cause for the rest is not known. Clonal size and the V and J genes are those of that table, whereas D and trimming came from the DNA. For this sample the table gives 150,000 to 200,000 clones, of which approximately 72% were detected only once. The leading ten clones occupy approximately 1.5% of the sample.

Germline trimming amounts to 4 bases on V and 4 bases on J, with 6 as the count of junction bases outside the gene matches. The germline V gene yields SGHDN for CDR1 and FVKESK for CDR2. From its cysteine to its phenylalanine, the CDR3 spans 15 amino acids. Solely the CDR3 DNA is kept, with 45 bases framed from the first base. A remark on this clone: What this receptor recognizes is not known. Per-nucleotide qualities are absent, and no much larger clonotype sits a single base away.

In total, over 600 healthy bone marrow donors made up the cohort. At the time of sampling, all cohort members were nominally healthy, though unrecorded immune exposures were likely present. The donor tested CMV seronegative and was one of the 352 seronegative cohort members. Every donor gave a peripheral blood sample, and the peripheral blood mononuclear cells from that sample were used for TCR beta sequencing. Genomic DNA was extracted from the blood cell samples with the Qiagen DNeasy Blood Extraction Kit. The V gene is TRBV14 and the J gene is TRBJ2-3, with 9 junctional bases fitting TRBD1. This clonotype was obtained from a man aged 45-65 years in good health and CMV-seronegative. Sequencing was done on a sample of PBMCs. The CDR3: CASSPGQGVADTQYF. The bases read TGTGCCAGCAGCCCGGGACAGGGCGTTGCAGATACGCAGTATTTT.